This record concerns one TCR beta chain sequence. Its antigen is unidentified. This CDR3 contains 13 residues. V shed 5 bases and J shed 4 bases, with 13 bases lying between them. Germline V CDR1 and CDR2: SGHRS, YFSETQ. The data derive from a study of cytomegalovirus exposure and HLA in healthy donors. Study-level findings and limits: A list of approximately 150 TCR beta chains associated with cytomegalovirus was given.

In the PCR, 60 Vbeta and 13 Jbeta primers were used. Libraries were prepared by immunoSEQ multiplex PCR; TCRdb keeps only in-frame clonotypes and omits some of them. The top ten hold over 5% of the sample, which has 200,000 or so clones, roughly four fifths seen once. Sequenced input: PBMCs. The chain employs TRBV5-1 and TRBJ2-7, with D possibly being TRBD2 (6 bases). The clonotype was recovered from a woman aged 45 to 65 in good health and CMV-seropositive. CDR3 in DNA: TGCGCCAGCAGATCGCAGGGAGGATACGAGCAGTACTTC. Protein sequence: CASRSQGGYEQYF. Full variable domain (rest looked up from reference TRBV5-1 and TRBJ2-7): KAGVTQTPRYLIKTRGQQVTLSCSPISGHRSVSWYQQTPGQGLQFLFEYFSETQRNKGNFPGRFSGRQFSNSRSEMNVSTLELGDSALYLCASRSQGGYEQYFGPGTRLTVT.